A selection of T cell receptor beta chains follows, all from one sample in a study of Ad26.COV2.S vaccination and SARS-CoV-2 variants. Profiled with immunoSEQ multiplex PCR; TCRdb holds only in-frame clones, not every one. The data show about 350,000 clones, with 85% seen just once and 3% to 4% held by the top ten. The material sequenced was peripheral blood, taken in a trial of Ad26.COV2.S vaccine versus placebo. The source of these receptors is a person aged 18 to 59 who received the Ad26.COV2.S COVID-19 vaccine or a placebo. Each CDR3 is given with its conserved first and last residue.

V: TRBV30; J: TRBJ1-5; CDR3: CAWSAGNQPQHF
V: TRBV11-2; J: TRBJ2-2; CDR3: CASSFGAGGKNTGELFF
V: TRBV19; J: TRBJ1-2; CDR3: CASPPGGGPRYTF
V: TRBV5-1; J: TRBJ2-3; CDR3: CASSGQGLTDTQYF
V: TRBV15; J: TRBJ2-1; CDR3: CATSRDVRRLADNEQFF
V: TRBV6-5; J: TRBJ2-1; CDR3: CASRDRVRSYNEQFF
V: TRBV27; J: TRBJ2-6; CDR3: CASSLRFGGSGGANVLTF
V: TRBV28; J: TRBJ1-5; CDR3: CASSSLDRRYQPQHF
V: TRBV3-1/TRBV3-2; J: TRBJ2-5; CDR3: CASTSGGGARETQYF
V: TRBV5-4; J: TRBJ2-1; CDR3: CASSRQGSSYNEQFF
V: TRBV5-5; J: TRBJ2-4; CDR3: CASSFAGGNIQYF
V: TRBV19; J: TRBJ2-3; CDR3: CASSPWTSADTQYF
V: TRBV27; J: TRBJ2-5; CDR3: CASSLFGTQYF
V: TRBV29-1; J: TRBJ1-1; CDR3: CSVGMGGVGTEAFF
V: TRBV4-3; J: TRBJ1-2; CDR3: CASSQRAPNQNGYTF
V: TRBV5-4; J: TRBJ2-7; CDR3: CASSLGQGASYEQYF
V: TRBV19; J: TRBJ1-5; CDR3: CASSMGTGYQPQHF
V: TRBV30; J: TRBJ1-1; CDR3: CAWSHGEDTEAFF
V: TRBV6-1; J: TRBJ1-3; CDR3: CASSAPGTASGNTIYF
V: TRBV10-3; J: TRBJ2-1; CDR3: CAINQGGPQRTYNEQFF
V: TRBV6-5; J: TRBJ2-1; CDR3: CASSYSGEQFF
V: TRBV27; J: TRBJ2-1; CDR3: CASRITDGEQFF
V: TRBV27; J: TRBJ2-7; CDR3: CASSLVSGRHTYEQYF
V: TRBV19; J: TRBJ1-6; CDR3: CASSIVPGDNSPLHF
V: TRBV2; J: TRBJ2-7; CDR3: CATTGGLTYEQYF
V: TRBV29-1; J: TRBJ1-3; CDR3: CSVEVLTGGNTIYF
V: TRBV19; J: TRBJ2-6; CDR3: CASSISLVTGANVLTF
V: TRBV5-1; J: TRBJ2-3; CDR3: CASSELTSGVEDTQYF
V: TRBV6-5; J: TRBJ2-1; CDR3: CASSFSGGSYNEQFF
V: TRBV29-1; J: TRBJ2-2; CDR3: CIASGGTGELFF
V: TRBV2; J: TRBJ1-6; CDR3: CASRQFSSYNSPLHF
V: TRBV7-9; J: TRBJ2-7; CDR3: CASSADSREQYF
V: TRBV9; J: TRBJ2-1; CDR3: CATSRDILAGEGYNEQFF
V: TRBV12-3/TRBV12-4; J: TRBJ2-1; CDR3: CASSFAVYNEQFF
V: TRBV6-5; J: TRBJ1-2; CDR3: CASSYPHAGGNYGYTF
V: TRBV28; J: TRBJ2-7; CDR3: CASSQTGGTSGSYEQYF
V: TRBV18; J: TRBJ2-5; CDR3: CASSPPSGQETQYF
V: TRBV12-2; J: TRBJ1-1; CDR3: CASRSGRWNTEAFF
V: TRBV10-3; J: TRBJ1-1; CDR3: CATTLGGMNTEAFF
V: TRBV9; J: TRBJ2-2; CDR3: CASSVFGTGGTGELFF
V: TRBV7-9; J: TRBJ1-3; CDR3: CASSLVRAQLDTIYF
V: TRBV18; J: TRBJ2-3; CDR3: CASSPKLAGEDTQYF
V: TRBV28; J: TRBJ2-5; CDR3: CASFSPDRGHGTSGPGHVETQYF
V: TRBV7-2; J: TRBJ2-1; CDR3: CASSLMTSGRTNEQFF
V: TRBV3-1/TRBV3-2; J: TRBJ1-4; CDR3: CASSHRRGLVDEKLFF
V: TRBV5-5; J: TRBJ2-5; CDR3: CASSSNRGQVETQYF
V: TRBV5-4; J: TRBJ2-7; CDR3: CASSLAMQNPYEQYF
V: TRBV7-6; J: TRBJ1-1; CDR3: CASSSTTEKTGPMNTEAFF
V: TRBV20-1; J: TRBJ1-1; CDR3: CSAMGNTEAFF
V: TRBV3-1/TRBV3-2; J: TRBJ2-7; CDR3: CASSGRATYEQYF
V: TRBV7-9; J: TRBJ2-4; CDR3: CASPTKGVAKNIQYF
V: TRBV6-6; J: TRBJ1-4; CDR3: CASSRGRTYATNEKLFF
V: TRBV10-2; J: TRBJ2-1; CDR3: CASSGGGFRGAGQFF
V: TRBV9; J: TRBJ2-2; CDR3: CASSASGTGRSTGELFF
V: TRBV29-1; J: TRBJ1-1; CDR3: CSVSTGFTEAFF
V: TRBV28; J: TRBJ2-3; CDR3: CASISYSTDTQYF